Listed below are T cell receptor beta chains from one sample, sequenced in a study of naive CD8 T cells in extremely preterm neonates. Assay used: immunoSEQ multiplex PCR; TCRdb lists only in-frame clones, some missing. This sample has 7,500 to 9,500 clones, with around 98% found just once. The sample taken for sequencing was naive CD8+ T cells from cord blood. The source is a newborn in good health. CDR3s include the opening cysteine and the closing phenylalanine or tryptophan. The D gene is left open where the match is weak. Not every row has a clone size; where given, it reads once, few, many or a size class.

abundance	v_gene	d_gene	j_gene	CDR3nt	CDR3aa
once	TRBV13	.	TRBJ1-1	TGTGCCAGCAGGCCACTGGGGGCGAACACTGAAGCTTTCTTT	CASRPLGANTEAFF
.	TRBV7-3	.	TRBJ2-1	TGTGCCAGCAGCCCGAGCGGCAGCTCCTACAATGAGCAGTTCTTC	CASSPSGSSYNEQFF
.	TRBV4-3	.	TRBJ2-1	TGCGCCAGCAGCCAAGATCATCTAGGCGCGTTACACAATGAGCAGTTCTTC	CASSQDHLGALHNEQFF
.	TRBV14	.	TRBJ2-1	TGTGCCAGCAGCCGAGGCCATGAGCAGTTCTTC	CASSRGHEQFF
.	TRBV6-6	TRBD2	TRBJ2-1	TGTGCCAGCAGTGGCTATCGGGGGGACCACAATGAGCAGTTCTTC	CASSGYRGDHNEQFF
.	TRBV6-5	TRBD1	TRBJ1-2	TGTGCCAGCAGTCCCGACAGGGAAGACGGCTACACCTTC	CASSPDREDGYTF
.	TRBV6-1	.	TRBJ1-2	TGTGCCAGCAGTGACACTAACTATGGCTACACCTTC	CASSDTNYGYTF
.	TRBV10-3	.	TRBJ2-2	TGTGCCATCAGGCGGGATTCCCTGAACACCGGGGAGCTGTTTTTT	CAIRRDSLNTGELFF
.	TRBV4-3	.	TRBJ2-1	TGCGCCAGCAGCCAAGATGGAGTGAGCTCCTACAATGAGCAGTTCTTC	CASSQDGVSSYNEQFF
.	TRBV19	TRBD1	TRBJ1-2	TGTGCCAGTAGTCCCCCGGACAGGGACTATGGCTACACCTTC	CASSPPDRDYGYTF
.	TRBV10-3	TRBD2	TRBJ2-1	TGTGCCATCCGGACTAGCGGGGGGCCTTACAATGAGCAGTTCTTC	CAIRTSGGPYNEQFF
once	TRBV2	.	TRBJ2-3	TGTGCCAGCAGACAACACAGCGATACGCAGTATTTT	CASRQHSDTQYF
.	TRBV10-2	TRBD2	TRBJ2-3	TGCGCCAGCAGTGAGACTAGCGGGGGAGTAGATACGCAGTATTTT	CASSETSGGVDTQYF
.	TRBV10-2	TRBD2	TRBJ2-3	TGCGCCAGCAGTGGACTAGCGGGGGATACGCAGTATTTT	CASSGLAGDTQYF
.	TRBV13	TRBD2	TRBJ2-5	TGTGCCAGCAGCTCCCCCAGCGGGGGACTTAAAGAGACCCAGTACTTC	CASSSPSGGLKETQYF
.	TRBV13	TRBD1	TRBJ1-5	TGTGCCAGCAGCCGGACAGGGGGGACCCGCGCCAATCAGCCCCAGCATTTT	CASSRTGGTRANQPQHF
.	TRBV6-5	.	TRBJ2-3	TGTGCAACGGGGAGTCCTAGCACAGATACGCAGTATTTT	CATGSPSTDTQYF
once	TRBV11-1	TRBD2	TRBJ2-3	TGTGCCAGCAGCTTAGGGACTAGCGGGGGGGTCCTCACAGATACGCAGTATTTT	CASSLGTSGGVLTDTQYF
once	TRBV27	TRBD1	TRBJ2-7	TGTGCCAGCAGCCCCGGGACAGGCTACGAGCAGTACTTC	CASSPGTGYEQYF
.	TRBV7-2	TRBD2	TRBJ2-7	TGTGCCAGCAGCCCCTGGACTAGCGGGAGCTACGAGCAGTACTTC	CASSPWTSGSYEQYF
.	TRBV7-9	.	TRBJ2-1	TGTGCCAGCAGCTTAGAGGGGGATGAGCAGTTCTTC	CASSLEGDEQFF
.	TRBV9	.	TRBJ2-3	TGTGCCAGCAGCGTTAAAACAGTCCCTAGCACAGATACGCAGTATTTT	CASSVKTVPSTDTQYF
once	TRBV7-8	TRBD2	TRBJ2-5	TGTGCCAGCAGCCCGACTAGCGGGGGGCAGGGAGAGACCCAGTACTTC	CASSPTSGGQGETQYF
.	TRBV19	.	TRBJ1-1	TGTGCCAGTAGCACAGGGAACACTGAAGCTTTCTTT	CASSTGNTEAFF
.	TRBV2	.	TRBJ2-3	TGTGCCAGCAGTCCCTCCGGGGCGGGGGCGGGCACAGATACGCAGTATTTT	CASSPSGAGAGTDTQYF
.	TRBV6-6	.	TRBJ2-7	TGTGCCAGCAGTTACAGGGGCGAGCAGTACTTC	CASSYRGEQYF
.	TRBV4-1	TRBD2	TRBJ2-1	TGCGCCAGCAGCCAAGTCCTAGCGGGGGGGCGGAATGAGCAGTTCTTC	CASSQVLAGGRNEQFF
.	TRBV4-1	TRBD2	TRBJ2-7	TGCGCCAGCAGCCAAGAAACTAGCGGGGTCGAGCAGTACTTC	CASSQETSGVEQYF
once	TRBV9	TRBD2	TRBJ2-3	TGTGCCAGCAGCCGGACTAGCGGTGTGGGTGATACGCAGTATTTT	CASSRTSGVGDTQYF
.	TRBV2	.	TRBJ1-1	TGTGCCAGCAGAGGAGAGGGTCCGTGGAACACTGAAGCTTTCTTT	CASRGEGPWNTEAFF
once	TRBV4-2	.	TRBJ2-7	TGTGCCAGCAGCCAAGGACGGGAAGCCTACGAGCAGTACTTC	CASSQGREAYEQYF
.	TRBV4-1	TRBD2	TRBJ2-7	TGCGCCAGCAGCTTTAGCGGGGCTAGAGACGAGCAGTACTTC	CASSFSGARDEQYF
once	TRBV30	.	TRBJ1-5	TGTGCCTGGAGTGCCGGGACATTCAGTCAGCCCCAGCATTTT	CAWSAGTFSQPQHF
.	TRBV19	.	TRBJ2-7	TGTGCCAGTAGTATTGTGGACAGCTCCTACGAGCAGTACTTC	CASSIVDSSYEQYF
.	TRBV5-1	.	TRBJ1-1	TGCGCCAGCAGGGCTGGTCGGGGGAACACTGAAGCTTTCTTT	CASRAGRGNTEAFF
.	TRBV15	TRBD1	TRBJ2-5	TGTGCCACCAGCAGAGCCTGGACAGGGGAGGAAGAGACCCAGTACTTC	CATSRAWTGEEETQYF
.	TRBV11-2	.	TRBJ2-1	TGTGCCAGCCTCCCCCAACGGTACAATGAGCAGTTCTTC	CASLPQRYNEQFF
.	TRBV19	TRBD1	TRBJ1-1	TGTGCCAGTAGTACAACAGGGGGCGCGCTGAGCACTGAAGCTTTCTTT	CASSTTGGALSTEAFF
.	TRBV6-1	TRBD1	TRBJ2-7	TGTGCCAGCAGTGCTACAGGGGGCGAGCAGTACTTC	CASSATGGEQYF
.	TRBV4-1	.	TRBJ2-7	TGCGCCAGCAGCCAAGAAGTCTCCGGGGTCAGCTCCTACGAGCAGTACTTC	CASSQEVSGVSSYEQYF
.	TRBV5-1	.	TRBJ1-1	TGCGTCAGCAGCTTGGATGCGGGGGCTTTCACTGAAGCTTTCTTT	CVSSLDAGAFTEAFF
.	TRBV6-5	.	TRBJ2-1	TGTGCCAGCAGTTACTCGACAGACTACAATGAGCAGTTCTTC	CASSYSTDYNEQFF
.	TRBV4-1	.	TRBJ1-2	TGCGCCAGCAGCCAAGGGACTGAGAACTATGGCTACACCTTC	CASSQGTENYGYTF
.	TRBV6-5	.	TRBJ1-3	TGTGCCAGCAGTTATAGGTCGGGGGGACCTGGAAACACCATATATTTT	CASSYRSGGPGNTIYF
.	TRBV6-5	.	TRBJ2-4	TGTGCCAGCGGTTTGAGGGAAAACATTCAGTACTTC	CASGLRENIQYF
.	TRBV6-5	TRBD2	TRBJ2-7	TGTGCCAGCAGTCAGTTAGCGGGGGGCTCCTACGAGCAGTACTTC	CASSQLAGGSYEQYF
.	TRBV19	TRBD2	TRBJ2-7	TGTGCCAGTAGTATAACCCCCGAGCGGGGGGCATCCTACGAGCAGTACTTC	CASSITPERGASYEQYF
.	TRBV6-5	TRBD2	TRBJ2-3	TGTGCCAGCAGTTTCGATGGGCGGGGGGGCAGAGATACGCAGTATTTT	CASSFDGRGGRDTQYF
.	TRBV29-1	.	TRBJ2-7	TGCAGCGTTGAAGATACCGGTACCAACTACGAGCAGTACTTC	CSVEDTGTNYEQYF
.	TRBV2	TRBD1	TRBJ1-1	TGTGCCAGCGGATTCGGGACAGGGGGACAAGAAGCTTTCTTT	CASGFGTGGQEAFF
.	TRBV15	.	TRBJ1-2	TGTGCCACCAGCAGAGATTATAATGAGACAGAGGACTATGGCTACACCTTC	CATSRDYNETEDYGYTF
.	TRBV6-5	.	TRBJ2-2	TGTGCCACCGGGAATGCCGGGGAGCTGTTTTTT	CATGNAGELFF
.	TRBV7-9	TRBD2	TRBJ2-3	TGTGCCAGCAGCTTACAGACTAGCGGGGGCACAGATACGCAGTATTTT	CASSLQTSGGTDTQYF
.	TRBV6-5	TRBD1	TRBJ1-5	TGTGCCAGCAGGGTACAGGGGGGCAATCAGCCCCAGCATTTT	CASRVQGGNQPQHF
.	TRBV27	TRBD1	TRBJ2-2	TGTGCCAGCAGTTTAGGGACAGGGACCGGGGAGCTGTTTTTT	CASSLGTGTGELFF
.	TRBV6-6	TRBD1	TRBJ1-1	TGTGCCAGCAGTTACGGACAGGGGGCTTTCTTT	CASSYGQGAFF
.	TRBV10-3	TRBD1	TRBJ1-2	TGTGCCATCAGTGAGTCCAGGGACAGCTATGGCTACACCTTC	CAISESRDSYGYTF
.	TRBV19	.	TRBJ1-1	TGTGCCAGTAGTATTAGGACTTCGGGGTTGAGCACTGAAGCTTTCTTT	CASSIRTSGLSTEAFF